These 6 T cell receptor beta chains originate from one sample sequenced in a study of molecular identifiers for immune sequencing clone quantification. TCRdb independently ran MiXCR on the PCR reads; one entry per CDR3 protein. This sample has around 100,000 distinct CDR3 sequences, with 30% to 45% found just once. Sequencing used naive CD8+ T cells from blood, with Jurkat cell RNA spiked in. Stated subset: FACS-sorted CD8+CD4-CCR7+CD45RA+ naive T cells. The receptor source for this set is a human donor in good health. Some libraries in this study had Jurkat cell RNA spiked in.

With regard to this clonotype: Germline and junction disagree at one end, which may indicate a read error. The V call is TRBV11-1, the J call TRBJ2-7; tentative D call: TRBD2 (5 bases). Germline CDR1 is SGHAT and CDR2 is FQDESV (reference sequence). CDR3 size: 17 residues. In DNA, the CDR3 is TGTGCCAGCAGCCCCTGGCGGTACGGACCGGCGGGCTACGAGCAGAACTTC. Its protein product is CASSPWRYGPAGYEQNF.

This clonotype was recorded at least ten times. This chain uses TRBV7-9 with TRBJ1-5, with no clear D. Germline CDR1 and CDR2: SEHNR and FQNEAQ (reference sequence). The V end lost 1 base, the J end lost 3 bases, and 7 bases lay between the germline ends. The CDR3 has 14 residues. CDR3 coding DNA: TGTGCCAGCAGCTTAGTAGGGCTCAATCAGCCCCAGCATTTT. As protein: CASSLVGLNQPQHF. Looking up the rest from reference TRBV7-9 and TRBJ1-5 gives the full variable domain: DTGVSQNPRHKITKRGQNVTFRCDPISEHNRLYWYRQTLGQGPEFLTYFQNEAQLEKSRLLSDRFSAERPKGSFSTLEIQRTEQGDSAMYLCASSLVGLNQPQHFGDGTRLSIL.

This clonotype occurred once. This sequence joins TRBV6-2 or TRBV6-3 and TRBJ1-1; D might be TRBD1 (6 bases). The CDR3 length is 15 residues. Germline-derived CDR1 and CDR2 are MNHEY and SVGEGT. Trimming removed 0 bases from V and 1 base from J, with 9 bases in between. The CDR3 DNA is TGTGCCAGCAGTTACTCTGAGGACAGGAACACTGAAGCTTTCTTT. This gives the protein CASSYSEDRNTEAFF.

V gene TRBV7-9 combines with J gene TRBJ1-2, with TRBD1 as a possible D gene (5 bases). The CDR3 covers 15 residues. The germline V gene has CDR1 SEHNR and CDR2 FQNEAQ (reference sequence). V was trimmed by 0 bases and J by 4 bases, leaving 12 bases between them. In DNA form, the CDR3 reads TGTGCCAGCAGCTTAGCCCGGGACCCCAGCTATGGCTACACCTTC. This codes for CASSLARDPSYGYTF.

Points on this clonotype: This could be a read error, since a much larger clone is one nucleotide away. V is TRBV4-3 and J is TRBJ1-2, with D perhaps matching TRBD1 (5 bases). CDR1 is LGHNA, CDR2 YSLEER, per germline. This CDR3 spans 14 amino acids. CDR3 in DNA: TGCGCCAGCAGCCAAGAGGCTGGGGACTATGGCTACGCCTTC. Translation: CASSQEAGDYGYAF.

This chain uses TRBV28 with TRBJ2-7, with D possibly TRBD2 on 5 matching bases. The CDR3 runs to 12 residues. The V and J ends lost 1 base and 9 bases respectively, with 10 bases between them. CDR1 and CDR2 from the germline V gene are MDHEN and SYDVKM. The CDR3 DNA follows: TGTGCCAGCAGTTTATCCGGGGTCGGGCAGTACTTC. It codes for CASSLSGVGQYF.